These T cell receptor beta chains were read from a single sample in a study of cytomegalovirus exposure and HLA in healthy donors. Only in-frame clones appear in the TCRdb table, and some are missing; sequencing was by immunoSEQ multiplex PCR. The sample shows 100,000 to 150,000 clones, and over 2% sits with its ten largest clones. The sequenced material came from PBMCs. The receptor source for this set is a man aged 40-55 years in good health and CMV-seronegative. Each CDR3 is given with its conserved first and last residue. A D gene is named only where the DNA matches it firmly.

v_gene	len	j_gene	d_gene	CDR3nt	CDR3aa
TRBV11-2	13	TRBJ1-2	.	TGTGCCAGCAGCTTAGTTCAGGGCTATGGCTACACCTTC	CASSLVQGYGYTF
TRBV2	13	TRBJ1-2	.	TGTGCCAGCATCAACCGGGGTAGTTATGGCTACACCTTC	CASINRGSYGYTF
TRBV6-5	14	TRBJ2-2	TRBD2	TGTGCCAGCAGTTGGGGACTAGGCGGCGGGGAGCTGTTTTTT	CASSWGLGGGELFF
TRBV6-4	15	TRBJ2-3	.	TGTGCCAGCAGTGAATGGAGGATAAGCACAGATACGCAGTATTTT	CASSEWRISTDTQYF
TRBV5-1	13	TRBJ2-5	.	TGCGCCAGCAGCTTGGGCCTAGAAGAGACCCAGTACTTC	CASSLGLEETQYF
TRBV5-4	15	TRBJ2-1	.	TGTGCCAGCAGCTTAGAGACTGCGGGCGACAATGAGCAGTTCTTC	CASSLETAGDNEQFF
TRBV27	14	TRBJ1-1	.	TGTGCCAGCCGCAAGGGAGGGCACGGCACTGAAGCTTTCTTT	CASRKGGHGTEAFF
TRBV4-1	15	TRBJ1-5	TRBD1	TGCGCCAGCAGCCAGGAAACAGGGGGCAATCAGCCCCAGCATTTT	CASSQETGGNQPQHF
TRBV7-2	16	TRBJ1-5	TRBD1	TGTGCCAGCAGCACACGGACAGGGGAGGGCAATCAGCCCCAGCATTTT	CASSTRTGEGNQPQHF
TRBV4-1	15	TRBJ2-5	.	TGCGCCAGCAGCCAGGCTGGAGGCAGCCAAGAGACCCAGTACTTC	CASSQAGGSQETQYF
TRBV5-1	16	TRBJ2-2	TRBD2	TGCGCCAGCAGCTTCCAGGCTAGCGGGAGTACCGGGGAGCTGTTTTTT	CASSFQASGSTGELFF
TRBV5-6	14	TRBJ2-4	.	TGTGCCAGCAGCTTAGCGGGCGAATTAAACATTCAGTACTTC	CASSLAGELNIQYF
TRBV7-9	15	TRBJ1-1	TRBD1	TGTGCCAGCAGCTTAGGGCTCAGGGGGCTCACTGAAGCTTTCTTT	CASSLGLRGLTEAFF
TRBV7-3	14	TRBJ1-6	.	TGTGCCAGCAGCGCCCAGGGTTATAATTCACCCCTCCACTTT	CASSAQGYNSPLHF
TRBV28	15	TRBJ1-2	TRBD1	TGTGCCAGCAGTTCGGCCCGGGGACAGGTCTATGGCTACACCTTC	CASSSARGQVYGYTF
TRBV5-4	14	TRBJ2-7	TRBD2	TGTGCCAGCAGCCCAACTAGCGGAAGATACGAGCAGTACTTC	CASSPTSGRYEQYF
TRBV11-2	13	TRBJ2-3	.	TGTGCCAGCAGCGGGAGGGGGAGGGATACGCAGTATTTT	CASSGRGRDTQYF
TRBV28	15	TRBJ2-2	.	TGTGCCAGCAGTTTACGAGCCCTAAACACCGGGGAGCTGTTTTTT	CASSLRALNTGELFF
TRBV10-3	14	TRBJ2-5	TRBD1	TGTGCCATCAGGACAGAGACAGGGGAAGAGACCCAGTACTTC	CAIRTETGEETQYF
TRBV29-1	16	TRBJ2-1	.	TGCAGCGCCACCGGGACCCCGGGGAGGTCCTACAATGAGCAGTTCTTC	CSATGTPGRSYNEQFF
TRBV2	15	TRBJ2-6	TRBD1	TGTGCCAGCAGCGGGGACAGCTCTGGGGCCAACGTCCTGACTTTC	CASSGDSSGANVLTF
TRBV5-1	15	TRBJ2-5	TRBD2	TGCGCCAGCAGCTTGAAACTAGCGGGACTGGAGACCCAGTACTTC	CASSLKLAGLETQYF
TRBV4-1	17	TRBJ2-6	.	TGCGCCAGCAGCCAAGACGATTCGAGGGCAGGGGCCAACGTCCTGACTTTC	CASSQDDSRAGANVLTF
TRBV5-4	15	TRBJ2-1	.	TGTGCCAGCAGCCCCACCCAGGTAGCCTACAATGAGCAGTTCTTC	CASSPTQVAYNEQFF
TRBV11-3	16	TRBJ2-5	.	TGTGCCAGCAGCTTGGGACAAACGGGAGGAGGAGAGACCCAGTACTTC	CASSLGQTGGGETQYF
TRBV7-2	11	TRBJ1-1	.	TGTGCCAGCAGCTTGACACTAGGCGCTTTCTTT	CASSLTLGAFF
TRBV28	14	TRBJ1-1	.	TGTGCCAGCAGTTTATGGGGGGGGGAGACTGAAGCTTTCTTT	CASSLWGGETEAFF
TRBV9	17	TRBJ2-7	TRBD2	TGTGCCAGCAGCGTAGGCTTGCTAGCGGGAGTCCAAGACGAGCAGTACTTC	CASSVGLLAGVQDEQYF
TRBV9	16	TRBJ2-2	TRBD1	TGTGCCAGCAGCAGGAGTGGGACAGGGGACACCGGGGAGCTGTTTTTT	CASSRSGTGDTGELFF
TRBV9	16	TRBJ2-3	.	TGTGCCAGCAGCGGGGGAAGCGGAGGGAGCACAGATACGCAGTATTTT	CASSGGSGGSTDTQYF
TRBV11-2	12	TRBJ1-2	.	TGTGCCAGCAGCTTAACTACCTATGGCTACACCTTC	CASSLTTYGYTF
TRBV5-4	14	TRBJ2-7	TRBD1	TGTGCCAGCAGCTCGACAGGGGGCGTAGACGAGCAGTACTTC	CASSSTGGVDEQYF
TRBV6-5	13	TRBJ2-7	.	TGTGCCAGCAGGAAAACAGGGTTCTACGAGCAGTACTTC	CASRKTGFYEQYF
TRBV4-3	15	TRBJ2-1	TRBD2	TGCGCCAGCAGCCAAGGGGGACTAGCGGGAGATGAGCAGTTCTTC	CASSQGGLAGDEQFF
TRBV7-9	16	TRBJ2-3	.	TGTGCCAGCAGCCCTAGTTGGGAGCGTAGCACAGATACGCAGTATTTT	CASSPSWERSTDTQYF
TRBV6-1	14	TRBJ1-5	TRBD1	TGTGCCAGCAGGAATCAGGGGGTCGGTTGGCCCCAGCATTTT	CASRNQGVGWPQHF
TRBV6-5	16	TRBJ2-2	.	TGTGCCAGCAGTTACTCCCCCGACGCGGGGACCGGGGAGCTGTTTTTT	CASSYSPDAGTGELFF
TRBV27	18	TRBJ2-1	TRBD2	TGTGCCAGCAGCCGACGGACTAGTTTGGGGACCCTAAGCAATGAGCAGTTCTTC	CASSRRTSLGTLSNEQFF
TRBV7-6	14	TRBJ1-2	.	TGTGCCAGCAGCCCCTCTTTGGGGGAGGATGGCTACACCTTC	CASSPSLGEDGYTF
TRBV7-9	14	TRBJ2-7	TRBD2	TGTGCCAGCAGCCCCCGTGCGGGGGCCTACGAGCAGTACTTC	CASSPRAGAYEQYF
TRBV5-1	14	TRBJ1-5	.	TGCGCCAGCAGCTTATTTCAGGGCAGTCAGCCCCAGCATTTT	CASSLFQGSQPQHF
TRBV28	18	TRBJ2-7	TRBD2	TGTGCCAGCAGTTTAAAAGGACTTACTAGCGGGAGGGGCTACGAGCAGTACTTC	CASSLKGLTSGRGYEQYF
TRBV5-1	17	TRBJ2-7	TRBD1	TGCGCCAGCAGCTCCTGGACAGGTGGACCTTTAGGCTACGAGCAGTACTTC	CASSSWTGGPLGYEQYF
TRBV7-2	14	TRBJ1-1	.	TGTGCCAGCAGCCCGTTGAGCGGTAGTACTGAAGCTTTCTTT	CASSPLSGSTEAFF
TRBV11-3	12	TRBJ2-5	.	TGTGCCAGCAGCTTATATCAAGAGACCCAGTACTTC	CASSLYQETQYF
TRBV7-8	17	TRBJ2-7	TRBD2	TGTGCCAGCAGCTTAGAGGGGGGACTAGCGGGAGTCCACGAGCAGTACTTC	CASSLEGGLAGVHEQYF
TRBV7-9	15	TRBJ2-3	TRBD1	TGTGCCAGCAGCTCTAGGGACAGGGGCACAGATACGCAGTATTTT	CASSSRDRGTDTQYF
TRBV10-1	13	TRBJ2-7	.	TGCGCCAGCAGCCCAGGATCTTCCTACGAGCAGTACTTC	CASSPGSSYEQYF
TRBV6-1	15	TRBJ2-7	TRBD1	TGTGCCAGCAGTGAAACAGGGGCAATCGCCTACGAGCAGTACTTC	CASSETGAIAYEQYF
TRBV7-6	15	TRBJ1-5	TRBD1	TGTGCCAGCAGCTTCGGGACAGGGGACAATCAGCCCCAGCATTTT	CASSFGTGDNQPQHF
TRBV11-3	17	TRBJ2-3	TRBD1	TGTGCCAGCAGCTTAGTCAGGACAGGGGCTACCACAGATACGCAGTATTTT	CASSLVRTGATTDTQYF
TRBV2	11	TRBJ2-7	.	TGTGCCAGCAGTTCCCGCGGCGAGCAGTACTTC	CASSSRGEQYF
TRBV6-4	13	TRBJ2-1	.	TGTGCCACCGGTAGCGCGATATACAATGAGCAGTTCTTC	CATGSAIYNEQFF